This T cell receptor beta chain was identified in a study of monozygotic twins with inflammatory bowel disease. Study-level results: For IBD patients, clonotypes shared with others were fewer than for healthy twins, especially with disease activity. Ultimately, a single strong signal or clonotype associated with IBD was not supported.

Of note for this clonotype: Its antigen is unknown.

UMIs bearing a 6-nucleotide sample barcode were added through template switching. TCRdb re-called the 5' RACE reads and gives one entry per CDR3 protein, without DNA. The sample features around 400,000 distinct CDR3 sequences, with less than 2.5% in its top ten. Germline loops: CDR1 SGHTA, CDR2 FQGNSA. This CDR3 has 14 residues. The sequenced sample consisted of blood. The receptor was isolated from a human donor with ulcerative colitis or Crohn's disease, or a healthy co-twin of an affected twin (not recorded which). This chain connects TRBV7-2 to TRBJ2-7. CDR3 residues: CASSLGGITYEQYF.